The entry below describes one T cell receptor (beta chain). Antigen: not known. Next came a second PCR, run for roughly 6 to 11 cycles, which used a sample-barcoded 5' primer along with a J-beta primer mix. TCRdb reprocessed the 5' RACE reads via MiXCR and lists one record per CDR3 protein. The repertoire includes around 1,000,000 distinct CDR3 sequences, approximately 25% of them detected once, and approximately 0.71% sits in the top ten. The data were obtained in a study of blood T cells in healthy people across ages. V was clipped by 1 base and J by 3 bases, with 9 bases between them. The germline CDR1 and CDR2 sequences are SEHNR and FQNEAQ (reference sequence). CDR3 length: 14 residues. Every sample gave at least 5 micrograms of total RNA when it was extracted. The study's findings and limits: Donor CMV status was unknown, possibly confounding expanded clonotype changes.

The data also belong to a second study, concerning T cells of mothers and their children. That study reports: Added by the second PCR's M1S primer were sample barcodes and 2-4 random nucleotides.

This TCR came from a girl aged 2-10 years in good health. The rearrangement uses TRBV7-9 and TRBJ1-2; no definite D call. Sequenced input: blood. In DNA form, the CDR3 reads TGTGCCAGCAGCTTAGTTGGAAGTTACTATGGCTACACCTTC. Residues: CASSLVGSYYGYTF.